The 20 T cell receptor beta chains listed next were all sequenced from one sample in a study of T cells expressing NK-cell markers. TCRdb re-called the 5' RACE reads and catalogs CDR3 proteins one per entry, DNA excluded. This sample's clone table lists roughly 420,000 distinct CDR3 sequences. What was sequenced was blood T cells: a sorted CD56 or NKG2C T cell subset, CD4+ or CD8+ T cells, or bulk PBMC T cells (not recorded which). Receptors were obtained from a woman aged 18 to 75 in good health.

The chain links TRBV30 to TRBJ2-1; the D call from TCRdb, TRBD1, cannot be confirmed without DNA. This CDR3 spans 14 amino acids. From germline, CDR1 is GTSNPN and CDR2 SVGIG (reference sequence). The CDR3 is CAWSVWGAGNEQFF.

CDR3 loop: CATSSSGSGAYEQYF. This chain joins TRBV15 and TRBJ2-7; the TCRdb call, TRBD2, lacks DNA for checking. The CDR3 is 15 amino acids. CDR1 is LNHNV, CDR2 YYDKDF, per germline (reference sequence).

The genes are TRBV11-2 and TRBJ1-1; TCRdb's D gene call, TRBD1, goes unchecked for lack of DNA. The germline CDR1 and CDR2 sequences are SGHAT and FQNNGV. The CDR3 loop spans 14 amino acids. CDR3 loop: CASTGGQLNTEAFF.

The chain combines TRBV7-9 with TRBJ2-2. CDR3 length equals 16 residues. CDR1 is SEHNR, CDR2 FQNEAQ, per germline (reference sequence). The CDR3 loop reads CASSKPPTGITGELFF.

The CDR3 here is CASSTAGTSSRKEQFF. The genes are TRBV19 and TRBJ2-1; TCRdb outputs TRBD2, but without DNA this stays unchecked. CDR1 is LNHDA and CDR2 is SQIVND in the germline V gene (reference sequence). This CDR3 has 16 residues.

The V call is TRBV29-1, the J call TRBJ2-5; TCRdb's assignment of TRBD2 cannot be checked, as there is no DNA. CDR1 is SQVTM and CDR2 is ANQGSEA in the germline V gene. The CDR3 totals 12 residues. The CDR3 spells CSATSARETQYF.

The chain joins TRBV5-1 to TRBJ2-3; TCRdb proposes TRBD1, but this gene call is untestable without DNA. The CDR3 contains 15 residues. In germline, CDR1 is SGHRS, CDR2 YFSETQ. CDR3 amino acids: CASSLVRGRADTQYF.

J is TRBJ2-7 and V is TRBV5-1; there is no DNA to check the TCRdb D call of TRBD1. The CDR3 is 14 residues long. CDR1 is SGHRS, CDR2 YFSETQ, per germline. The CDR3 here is CASSLLRGTYEQYF.

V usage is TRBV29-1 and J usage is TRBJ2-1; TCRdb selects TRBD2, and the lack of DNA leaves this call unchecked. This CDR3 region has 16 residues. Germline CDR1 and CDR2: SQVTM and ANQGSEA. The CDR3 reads CSVAGVAGDSYNEQFF.

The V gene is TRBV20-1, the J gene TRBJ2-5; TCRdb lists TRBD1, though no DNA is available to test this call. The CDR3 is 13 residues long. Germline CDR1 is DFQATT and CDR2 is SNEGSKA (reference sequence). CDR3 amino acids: CSAGRGVSETQYF.

The CDR3 sequence is CASGLQGPYNEQFF. The rearrangement uses TRBV12-5 and TRBJ2-1. This CDR3 region has 14 residues. Looked up from germline, CDR1 is LGHNT and CDR2 is FRNRAP.

The CDR3 is CSARETGGLPNQPQHF. The J gene is TRBJ1-5, the V gene TRBV20-1; there is no DNA to check the TCRdb D call of TRBD1. CDR1 DFQATT and CDR2 SNEGSKA come from the germline V gene (reference sequence). The length of the CDR3 is 16 residues.

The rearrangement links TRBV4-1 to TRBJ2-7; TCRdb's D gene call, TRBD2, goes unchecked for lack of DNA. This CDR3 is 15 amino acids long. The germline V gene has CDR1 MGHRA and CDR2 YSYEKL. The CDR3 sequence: CASSQGGTSAYEQYF.

The chain's CDR3 is CSAAGTTHEQYF. J is TRBJ2-7 and V is TRBV20-1. The CDR3 contains 12 residues. CDR1 and CDR2 (germline): DFQATT, SNEGSKA (reference sequence).

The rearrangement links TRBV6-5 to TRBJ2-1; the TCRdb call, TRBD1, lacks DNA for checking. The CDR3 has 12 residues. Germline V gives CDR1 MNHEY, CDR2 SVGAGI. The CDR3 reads CASSAPLNEQFF.

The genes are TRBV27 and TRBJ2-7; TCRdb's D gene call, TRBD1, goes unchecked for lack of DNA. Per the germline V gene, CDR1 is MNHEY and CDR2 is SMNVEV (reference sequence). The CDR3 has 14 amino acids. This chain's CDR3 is CASSLAQGDYEQYF.

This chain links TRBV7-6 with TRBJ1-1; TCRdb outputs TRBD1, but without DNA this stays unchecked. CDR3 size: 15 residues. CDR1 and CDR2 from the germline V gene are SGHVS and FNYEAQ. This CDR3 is CASSTRQGGDTEAFF.

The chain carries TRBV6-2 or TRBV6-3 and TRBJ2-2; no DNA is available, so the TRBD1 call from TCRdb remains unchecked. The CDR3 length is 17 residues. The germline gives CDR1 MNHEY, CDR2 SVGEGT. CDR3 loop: CASSPTGTGVFTGELFF.

The CDR3 sequence: CASSPGQLNSPLHF. This sequence joins TRBV5-1 and TRBJ1-6; TCRdb picks TRBD1, but there is no DNA to check that call. CDR1 and CDR2 (germline): SGHRS, YFSETQ. The CDR3 has 14 amino acids.

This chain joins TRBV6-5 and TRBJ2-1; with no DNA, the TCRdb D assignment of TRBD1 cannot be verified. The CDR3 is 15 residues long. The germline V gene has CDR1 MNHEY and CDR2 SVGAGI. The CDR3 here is CASSYTGVSYNEQFF.